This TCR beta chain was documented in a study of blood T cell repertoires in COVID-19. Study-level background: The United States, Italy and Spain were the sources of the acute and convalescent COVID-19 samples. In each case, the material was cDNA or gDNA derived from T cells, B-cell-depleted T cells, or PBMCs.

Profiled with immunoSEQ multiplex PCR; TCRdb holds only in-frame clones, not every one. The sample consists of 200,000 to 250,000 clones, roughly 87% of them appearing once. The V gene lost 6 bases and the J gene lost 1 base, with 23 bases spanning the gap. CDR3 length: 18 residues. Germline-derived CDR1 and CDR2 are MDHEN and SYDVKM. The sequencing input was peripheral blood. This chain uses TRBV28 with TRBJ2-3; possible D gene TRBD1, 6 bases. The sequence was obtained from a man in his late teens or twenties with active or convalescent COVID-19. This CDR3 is CASRDEDRPTSGTDTQYF. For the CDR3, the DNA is TGTGCCAGCAGGGACGAGGACAGACCGACATCTGGCACAGATACGCAGTATTTT.